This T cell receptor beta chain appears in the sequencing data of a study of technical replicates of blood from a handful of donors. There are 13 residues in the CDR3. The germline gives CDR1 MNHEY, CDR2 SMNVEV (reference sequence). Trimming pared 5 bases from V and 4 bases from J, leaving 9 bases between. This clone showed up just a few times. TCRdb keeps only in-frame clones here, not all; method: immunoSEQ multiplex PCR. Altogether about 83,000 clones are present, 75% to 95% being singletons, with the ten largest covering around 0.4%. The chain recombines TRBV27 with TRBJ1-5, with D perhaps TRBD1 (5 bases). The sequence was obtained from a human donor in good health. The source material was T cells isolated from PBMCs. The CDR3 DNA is TGTGCCAGCAGTCCAGGGTGGAATCAGCCCCAGCATTTT. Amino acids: CASSPGWNQPQHF.